This T cell receptor (beta chain) was documented in a study of CD8 T cells in ankylosing spondylitis. Findings and caveats of the study: Seemingly characteristic of ankylosing spondylitis blood was a TCR beta motif consisting of eight highly homologous variants. The clones that were linked to disease were reported to be significantly enriched in matched synovial fluid samples from ankylosing spondylitis patients.

This clonotype was picked up a small number of times. Its antigen is unknown. Quantitative 5'-RACE was performed with molecular barcodes, and it yielded the TCR beta libraries. TCRdb processed the 5' RACE reads anew with MiXCR; each CDR3 protein has one entry. Among about 340,000 distinct CDR3 sequences listed, 20% to 25% were seen once. Per the germline V gene, CDR1 is SEHNR and CDR2 is FQNEAQ (reference sequence). Trimming took 5 bases from V and 4 from J, leaving 18 bases between them. The CDR3 totals 15 residues. The V and J genes are TRBV7-9 and TRBJ2-7; tentatively, D is TRBD2 (5 bases). The clonotype originates from a male donor with ankylosing spondylitis or in good health (not recorded which). Sequencing input: blood, either unsorted or a sorted T cell fraction (not recorded which). The CDR3 coding sequence is TGTGCCAGCAGCCCCTCGACGGAGGCCACTTACGAGCAGTACTTC. Translation gives CASSPSTEATYEQYF.